This is a list of T cell receptor beta chains from one sample in a study. TCRdb reprocessed the 5' RACE reads via MiXCR and lists one record per CDR3 protein. In the table there are about 12,000 distinct CDR3 sequences, 23% of which are singletons. Sequenced sample: naive CD4+ T cells sorted from blood. The receptors shown here come from a female donor with breast cancer. The CDR3 runs from the conserved cysteine through the conserved F or W. Only part of the rows carry a size: once, few, many, or a class if the clone is expanded.

V gene | CDR3 length | clone size | CDR3 protein
TRBV4-1 | 15 | few | CASSRTSGRIDEQFF
TRBV4-1 | 16 | medium-sized | CASSQGLSGTAYGYTF
TRBV3-1 | 14 | . | CASTLAGGATEQFF
TRBV7-3 | 13 | many | CASSSRTGDEQFF
TRBV24-1 | 13 | . | CAIGTGVSGELFF
TRBV10-2 | 15 | . | CASSESTGSGNTIYF
TRBV7-3 | 16 | many | CASSLKGLAYTDTQYF
TRBV15 | 14 | medium-sized | CATSSDGRQDTQYF
TRBV20-1 | 12 | many | CSASLSGNTIYF
TRBV20-1 | 12 | . | CSARGGEAEASF
TRBV6-5 | 14 | medium-sized | CASSSSGTSYEQYF
TRBV4-1 | 15 | many | CASSQVALRGSPLHF
TRBV7-6 | 13 | many | CASSLPPNNEQFF
TRBV19 | 11 | . | CASSIRNTIYF
TRBV12-3/TRBV12-4 | 14 | medium-sized | CASTHTGSATEAFF
TRBV5-1 | 16 | once | CANSSSPWTRNEKLFF
TRBV7-9 | 13 | many | CASSLAGGDEQYF
TRBV7-9 | 14 | many | CASSPRQGAYEQYF
TRBV6-5 | 14 | . | CAGTSYRAPYEQYF
TRBV6-1 | 16 | many | CASIPGTAIENSPLHF
TRBV20-1 | 15 | . | CSARDVATRGYEQYF
TRBV7-9 | 12 | . | CASSFPTDTQYF
TRBV20-1 | 13 | many | CSARVPLQETQYF
TRBV15 | 13 | . | CATSRTPTDEAFF
TRBV5-1 | 14 | medium-sized | CASSIDVENTEAFF
TRBV5-1 | 16 | . | CASSLGPSRENTEAFF
TRBV5-6 | 16 | many | CASSQKVGRVNQPQHF
TRBV29-1 | 13 | medium-sized | CSVVGVPGQPQHF
TRBV4-2 | 14 | many | CASAGTAGNQPQHF
TRBV4-2 | 18 | many | CASSQEVLGTFNTGELFF
TRBV5-1 | 16 | . | CASSSAGLAPYNEQSF
TRBV20-1 | 13 | . | CSAIRQRHDGYTF
TRBV30 | 13 | few | CAWSRASYNEQFF
TRBV20-1 | 14 | medium-sized | CSAGRGGQFNEQFF
TRBV10-2 | 15 | medium-sized | CASSARTGGTDTQYF
TRBV15 | 14 | many | CATSTPGLHNEQFF
TRBV6-2/TRBV6-3 | 15 | few | CASSTYAIGAETLYF
TRBV15 | 15 | . | CATSRDKAMRTEAFF
TRBV7-8 | 15 | . | CASSRREGPTGELFF
TRBV3-1 | 14 | . | CASSEWALGTEAFF
TRBV12-3/TRBV12-4 | 14 | . | CASSPRGAGYGYTF
TRBV12-3/TRBV12-4 | 14 | few | CASSLGAGGYGYTF
TRBV7-9 | 14 | medium-sized | CASSRELGTDTQYF
TRBV9 | 15 | many | CASSVSLAGLDEQFF
TRBV12-3/TRBV12-4 | 13 | many | CASRLPGSYGYTF
TRBV20-1 | 14 | medium-sized | CSARAGQAPYEQYF